Presented here are 18 T cell receptor beta chains from one specimen sequenced in a study of graft-versus-host responses after intestinal transplantation. These receptors' antigens are unknown. Assay used: immunoSEQ multiplex PCR; TCRdb lists only in-frame clones, some missing. This sample has about 90,000 clones, with about 91% found just once. This material consisted of unstimulated CD4+ T cells sorted from spleen or lymph node cells, taken before transplant. The receptors stem from a human donor who was the organ donor for an intestinal transplant.

The chain couples TRBV5-1 to TRBJ1-4; D not certain. Germline V gene data show CDR1 as SGHRS and CDR2 as YFSETQ. V lost 0 bases and J lost 8, with 11 bases in between. The CDR3 length is 14 residues. Here the CDR3 reads CASSLGWAGEKLFF. The CDR3 DNA sequence: TGCGCCAGCAGCTTGGGCTGGGCAGGAGAAAAACTGTTTTTT.

The chain combines TRBV11-3 with TRBJ1-1; TRBD1 might be the D (6 bases). V lost 5 bases, J lost 3 bases, and 22 bases lay in between. Germline CDR1 and CDR2: SGHNT and YENEEA. This CDR3 is built from 17 residues. The CDR3 sequence: CASSPIFWTDRDTEAFF. DNA of the CDR3: TGTGCCAGCAGCCCTATCTTTTGGACAGATCGGGACACTGAAGCTTTCTTT.

This clone came up once. The rearrangement joins TRBV6-1 to TRBJ2-1; 11 bases map to TRBD2. The CDR3 totals 15 residues. V lost 4 bases to trimming and J lost 6 bases; unmatched junction nucleotides: 5. Germline V gene sequence: CDR1 MNHNS, CDR2 SASEGT. CDR3 DNA: TGTGCCAGCAGTGCCGGGACTAGCGGCCTCAATGAGCAGTTCTTC. The encoded protein is CASSAGTSGLNEQFF.

The chain recombines TRBV5-5 with TRBJ2-5; D not resolved. Germline loops: CDR1 SGHKS, CDR2 YYEKEE (reference sequence). The CDR3 is made up of 15 amino acids. Trimming pared 5 bases from V and 4 bases from J, leaving 18 bases between. CDR3: CASSPPRSGGETQYF. The CDR3 DNA sequence: TGTGCCAGCAGTCCTCCTCGGTCGGGTGGAGAGACCCAGTACTTC.

This clone has a single count. V and J are TRBV7-2 and TRBJ2-4, with 9 positions matching TRBD1. This CDR3 has 13 amino acids. V lost 3 bases to trimming and J lost 8 bases; unmatched junction nucleotides: 2. The germline gives CDR1 SGHTA, CDR2 FQGNSA. The CDR3 loop reads CASSLDRGYIQYF. Written as DNA, the CDR3 is TGTGCCAGCAGCTTGGACAGGGGATACATTCAGTACTTC.

The V and J genes are TRBV28 and TRBJ1-2, with D unresolved. V lost 5 bases to trimming and J lost 5 bases, with 18 bases between them. The CDR3 extends over 15 amino acids. Germline V CDR1 and CDR2: MDHEN, SYDVKM. The CDR3 bases are TGTGCCAGCAGTCCGACCCTCGGCGCGGGGTATGGCTACACCTTC. As protein: CASSPTLGAGYGYTF.

The chain combines TRBV7-6 with TRBJ2-1, with TRBD2 matching over 10 bases. Per the germline V gene, CDR1 is SGHVS and CDR2 is FNYEAQ. The CDR3 covers 15 residues. J was trimmed by 7 bases and V by 3 bases; bases with no gene match: 6. CDR3 sequence: CASSLASGSGNEQFF. Written as DNA, the CDR3 is TGTGCCAGCAGCTTGGCTAGCGGGAGTGGGAATGAGCAGTTCTTC.

Note on this clone: The missing conserved phenylalanine or tryptophan at the end of this CDR3 makes a read error likely. The CDR3 spells CATDYSSLRGYTL. The CDR3 DNA reads TGTGCCACCGACTACAGCAGCTTAAGAGGCTACACCCTC. This sequence joins TRBV28 and TRBJ1-2; no reliable D call. The CDR3 loop spans 13 amino acids. CDR1 and CDR2 from the germline V gene are MDHEN and SYDVKM. V was pared by 10 bases and J by 8 bases, with 20 bases between.

V and J are TRBV6-1 and TRBJ2-5, with 12 bases that match TRBD2. The trim removed 4 bases at V and 5 bases at J, leaving 11 bases unmatched. The germline V gene has CDR1 MNHNS and CDR2 SASEGT. This CDR3 spans 17 amino acids. The CDR3: CASSAGLAGGLLETQYF. CDR3 DNA: TGTGCCAGCAGTGCGGGGCTAGCGGGGGGGCTGTTGGAGACCCAGTACTTC.

On this clone: Other DNA sequences from this sample encode an identical CDR3 as well. V is TRBV11-2 and J is TRBJ2-3; D gene uncertain. V lost 5 bases to trimming and J lost 2 bases, with 5 bases between them. The CDR3 loop spans 12 amino acids. Germline loops: CDR1 SGHAT, CDR2 FQNNGV. In DNA, the CDR3 is TGTGCCAGCAGCCCCTCCACAGATACGCAGTATTTT. Amino acids: CASSPSTDTQYF.

This chain connects TRBV4-1 to TRBJ1-4, with D possibly matching TRBD1 (6 bases). The CDR3 sequence is 17 residues long. The germline V gene encodes CDR1 MGHRA and CDR2 YSYEKL. V was clipped by 0 bases and J by 3 bases, with 14 bases between them. CDR3 nucleotide sequence: TGCGCCAGCAGCCAAGATGGGGCAGGGGAAGCTAATGAAAAACTGTTTTTT. Translation gives CASSQDGAGEANEKLFF.

This sequence joins TRBV7-3 and TRBJ2-7; 9 bases map to TRBD1. The germline CDR1 and CDR2 sequences are SGHTA and FQGTGA. CDR3 length: 15 amino acids. Germline trimming cut 3 bases from V and 5 bases from J; bases unmatched to any gene: 8. The CDR3 region has the DNA TGTGCCAGCAGCTTGGTCGGACAGGGGAGGAACGAGCAGTACTTC. Amino acids: CASSLVGQGRNEQYF.

V usage is TRBV6-5 and J usage is TRBJ2-2; D perhaps matches TRBD2 (6 bases). This CDR3 region has 14 residues. Trimming stripped 8 bases from V and 0 bases from J, with 10 bases between. Looked up from germline, CDR1 is MNHEY and CDR2 is SVGAGI. This CDR3 reads CASHRDSNTGELFF. As DNA, the CDR3 is TGTGCCAGCCACCGGGACTCGAACACCGGGGAGCTGTTTTTT.

V is TRBV7-2 and J is TRBJ2-2; 8 bases are a match to TRBD1. From germline, CDR1 is SGHTA and CDR2 FQGNSA. Trimming at V came to 3 bases and at J to 5 bases, leaving 5 bases not matched to a gene. The CDR3 is made up of 15 amino acids. The CDR3 region is CASSFQGAGTGELFF. The CDR3 DNA sequence: TGTGCCAGCAGCTTCCAGGGGGCGGGAACCGGGGAGCTGTTTTTT.

This clone was seen only once. The CDR3 here is CASSPSSYNSPLHF. DNA for the CDR3: TGTGCCAGCAGTCCGAGCTCCTATAATTCACCCCTCCACTTT. This chain connects TRBV6-4 to TRBJ1-6; D unresolved. The V and J ends lost 5 bases and 0 bases respectively, with 5 bases between them. The germline CDR1 and CDR2 sequences are MRHNA and SNTAGT. CDR3 length equals 14 residues.

This chain joins TRBV28 and TRBJ2-7; no clear D gene. The CDR3 runs 13 residues. The germline V gene has CDR1 MDHEN and CDR2 SYDVKM. V lost 6 bases and J 5 bases, leaving 14 bases between the germline ends. CDR3: CASSETGFDEQYF. Written as DNA, the CDR3 is TGTGCCAGCAGCGAGACCGGGTTCGACGAGCAGTACTTC.

The chain recombines TRBV7-9 with TRBJ2-1, with 8 nucleotides matching TRBD2. The V gene's germline CDR1 is SEHNR and CDR2 FQNEAQ (reference sequence). Trimming took 5 bases from V and 7 from J; bases not matched to a gene: 16. This CDR3 spans 17 amino acids. The CDR3 DNA follows: TGTGCCAGCAGCGAAAAGTGGCCGTGGACTAGCATAAATGAGCAGTTCTTC. It is translated as CASSEKWPWTSINEQFF.

This clone was seen only a few times. This chain uses TRBV7-3 with TRBJ2-5, with TRBD2 matching over 8 bases. From germline, CDR1 is SGHTA and CDR2 FQGTGA. V was clipped by 2 bases and J by 4 bases; unmatched bases: 6. The CDR3 covers 15 residues. The CDR3 DNA sequence: TGTGCCAGCAGCTTAGCGGGGGGCAGGGGAGAGACCCAGTACTTC. Its translation is CASSLAGGRGETQYF. Drawing the rest from reference TRBV7-3 and TRBJ2-5, the complete variable domain is GAGVSQTPSNKVTEKGKYVELRCDPISGHTALYWYRQSLGQGPEFLIYFQGTGAADDSGLPNDRFFAVRPEGSVSTLKIQRTERGDSAVYLCASSLAGGRGETQYFGPGTRLLVL.